A selection of T cell receptor beta chains follows, all from one sample in a study of T-cell memory formation after mild COVID-19. TCRdb fed the 5' RACE reads into MiXCR, producing one record per CDR3 protein. The repertoire holds a few hundred thousand distinct CDR3 sequences, with around 8% as singletons. The material sequenced was PBMCs or a T cell subset sorted from them (not recorded which). The origin of the receptors is a man in his late teens or twenties who had mild COVID-19 (a few samples of this study predate the infection). Cell type and time point are not known. CDR3s include the opening cysteine and the closing phenylalanine or tryptophan. D genes are given only for firm matches. Clone size is stated in some rows and not others, as once, few, many or a class when expanded.

CDR3 DNA,CDR3 protein,D gene,clone size,J gene,V gene
TGTGCCAGCAGTCCCAACCGGGACCCAGCCTACAATGAGCAGTTCTTC,CASSPNRDPAYNEQFF,NA,NA,TRBJ2-1,TRBV5-8
TGTGCCAGCAGCGAGGGGCTAGCCAAAAACATTCAGTACTTC,CASSEGLAKNIQYF,NA,few,TRBJ2-4,TRBV5-6
TGTGCCAGCACCCAGGACCGGCACATTCAGTACTTC,CASTQDRHIQYF,NA,NA,TRBJ2-4,TRBV12-3/TRBV12-4
TGCGCCAGCAGCAGTGACAGGGGGCGAGGAAACTATGGCTACACCTTC,CASSSDRGRGNYGYTF,TRBD1,few,TRBJ1-2,TRBV4-3
TGTGCCAGCATCCCATCCAGAAGCTCTGGAAACACCATATATTTT,CASIPSRSSGNTIYF,NA,NA,TRBJ1-3,TRBV7-9
TGCGCCAGCAGCTTGGGGGTCGGGGGATCGGACACTGAAGCTTTCTTT,CASSLGVGGSDTEAFF,NA,few,TRBJ1-1,TRBV5-1
TGTGCCAGCAGCCAGAGAGGCGGGATGAGCAATCAGCCCCAGCATTTT,CASSQRGGMSNQPQHF,NA,few,TRBJ1-5,TRBV7-2
TGTGCCAGCAGTCCCCCGGGACTAGCTTCCGGGGAGCTGTTTTTT,CASSPPGLASGELFF,TRBD2,NA,TRBJ2-2,TRBV6-5
TGTGCCAGCAGCTTGACACTAACGCGGTTGTCAGATACGCAGTATTTT,CASSLTLTRLSDTQYF,NA,few,TRBJ2-3,TRBV5-6
TGTGCCAGCAGCTCAAGACAAGAAGCTTTCTTT,CASSSRQEAFF,NA,few,TRBJ1-1,TRBV7-2
TGTGCCAGCAGCCGTACCGGGAAATCCACTGAAGCTTTCTTT,CASSRTGKSTEAFF,NA,NA,TRBJ1-1,TRBV7-9
TGTGCCAGTAGTATCCAACAGGGGACCGGCTCCTACAATGAGCAGTTCTTC,CASSIQQGTGSYNEQFF,TRBD1,NA,TRBJ2-1,TRBV19
TGTGCCAGCAGCTCCCAGCCGGGACAGGGAAATGGCTACACCTTC,CASSSQPGQGNGYTF,TRBD1,many,TRBJ1-2,TRBV7-2
TGTGCCAGCAGCCAAGGAGTCCGCGGACAGCAGTTCTTC,CASSQGVRGQQFF,NA,many,TRBJ2-1,TRBV4-2
TGTGCCAGCACCCCGACACAACAAGAGACCCAGTACTTC,CASTPTQQETQYF,NA,few,TRBJ2-5,TRBV12-3/TRBV12-4
TGTGCCAGCAGCTTATTAGGGAAGGGGAGCAATCAGCCCCAGCATTTT,CASSLLGKGSNQPQHF,NA,few,TRBJ1-5,TRBV7-8
TGTGCCAGCACCTCCAAACTGGGTATAGGCAATCAGCCCCAGCATTTT,CASTSKLGIGNQPQHF,NA,NA,TRBJ1-5,TRBV6-1
TGTGCCAGCAGTTACCCCGGGACAGGGCGGCAGTACTTC,CASSYPGTGRQYF,TRBD1,few,TRBJ2-7,TRBV6-2/TRBV6-3
TGTGCCAGCTCAGACGGACAGGGCATCTCTGGAAACACCATATATTTT,CASSDGQGISGNTIYF,TRBD1,few,TRBJ1-3,TRBV18
TGCAGCCCAACCGGGGGAACAGGGGGCACTGAAGCTTTCTTT,CSPTGGTGGTEAFF,TRBD1,NA,TRBJ1-1,TRBV20-1
TGTGCCATCAGTGATCTTACCACAGGGAAGATGGGCTCCTACGAGCAGTACTTC,CAISDLTTGKMGSYEQYF,NA,many,TRBJ2-7,TRBV10-3
TGCAGTGCCCCATCCGTTCGCCGGACAGGATATTATGGCTACACCTTC,CSAPSVRRTGYYGYTF,TRBD1,NA,TRBJ1-2,TRBV20-1
TGCAGTGCTAGCCGTAACAATTCACCCCTCCACTTT,CSASRNNSPLHF,NA,few,TRBJ1-6,TRBV20-1